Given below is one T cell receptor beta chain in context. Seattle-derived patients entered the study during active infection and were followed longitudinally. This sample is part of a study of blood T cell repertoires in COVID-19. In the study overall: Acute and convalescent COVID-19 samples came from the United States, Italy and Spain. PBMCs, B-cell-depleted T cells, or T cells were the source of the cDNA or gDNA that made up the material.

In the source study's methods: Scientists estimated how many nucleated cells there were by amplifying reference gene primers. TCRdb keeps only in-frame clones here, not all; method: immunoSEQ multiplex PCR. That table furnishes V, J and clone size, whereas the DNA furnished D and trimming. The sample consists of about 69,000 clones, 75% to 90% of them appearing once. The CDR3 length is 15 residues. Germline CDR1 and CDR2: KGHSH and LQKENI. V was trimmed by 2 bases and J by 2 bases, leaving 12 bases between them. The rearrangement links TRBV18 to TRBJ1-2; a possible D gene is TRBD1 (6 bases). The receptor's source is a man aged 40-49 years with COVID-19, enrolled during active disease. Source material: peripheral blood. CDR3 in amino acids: CASSPRTGSNYGYTF. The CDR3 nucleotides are TGTGCCAGCTCACCAAGAACAGGGTCGAACTATGGCTACACCTTC.